Here is one T cell receptor (beta chain) with its context. Its specificity is unknown. This PCR relied on a set of 60 Vbeta primers and 13 Jbeta primers. TCRdb's copy holds only in-frame clones and misses some; the assay was immunoSEQ multiplex PCR. The sample has about 140,000 clones; around 80% are singletons. The germline V gene has CDR1 LNHDA and CDR2 SQIVND (reference sequence). V lost 5 bases and J lost 3; bases outside the gene matches: 10. This CDR3 is built from 16 residues. This record comes from a study of cytomegalovirus exposure and HLA in healthy donors. The study's findings and limits: A few CMV-associated chains were confirmed in vitro to be specific for CMV antigens. Researchers counted 180 or so TCR beta chains as cytomegalovirus-associated. Common viral pathogens seemed to be connected with several of the most significant clusters, according to a later analysis. Analysis performed later found roughly 18,000 TCR beta sequences associated with HLA alleles at 0.05 false discovery rate.

This rearrangement joins TRBV19 to TRBJ2-1; 7 bases line up with TRBD2. This receptor was taken from a man aged 40-55 years in good health and CMV-seronegative. What was sequenced was PBMCs. The DNA for the CDR3 is TGTGCCAGTAGTCTCACGCAAGCGGGGTACTACAATGAGCAGTTCTTC. Protein sequence: CASSLTQAGYYNEQFF.